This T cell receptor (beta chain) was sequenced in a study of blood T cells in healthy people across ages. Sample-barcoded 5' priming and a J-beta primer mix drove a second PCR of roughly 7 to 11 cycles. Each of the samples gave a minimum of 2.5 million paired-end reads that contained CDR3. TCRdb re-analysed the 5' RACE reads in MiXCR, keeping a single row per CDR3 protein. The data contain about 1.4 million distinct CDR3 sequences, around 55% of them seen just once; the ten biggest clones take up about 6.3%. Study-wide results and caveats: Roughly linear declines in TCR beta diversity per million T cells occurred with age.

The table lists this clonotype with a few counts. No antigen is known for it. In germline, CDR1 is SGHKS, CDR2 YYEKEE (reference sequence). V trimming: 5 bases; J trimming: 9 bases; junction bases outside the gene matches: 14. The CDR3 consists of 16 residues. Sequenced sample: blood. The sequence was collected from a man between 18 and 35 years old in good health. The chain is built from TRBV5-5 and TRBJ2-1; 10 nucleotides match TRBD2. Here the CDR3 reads CASRASFLAGAIEQFF. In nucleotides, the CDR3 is TGTGCCAGCAGAGCTTCATTTCTAGCGGGGGCGATTGAGCAGTTCTTC.